This section outlines one T cell receptor beta chain sequence together with its context. Antigen unknown. This sample stems from a study of follicular helper T cells after annual influenza vaccination. Study-wide results and caveats: The much larger non-cTfh compartments may have been undersampled.

As to time point: 2014-2015 season, pre-vaccination. Between about 35 and 110 mL of blood was drawn per time point. The CDR3 extends over 14 amino acids. The germline CDR1 and CDR2 sequences are LGHNA and YSLEER. Trimming pared 1 base from V and 4 bases from J, leaving 10 bases between. The protocol was immunoSEQ multiplex PCR, while the TCRdb copy is restricted to in-frame clones and leaves out a portion. The data show 10,000 to 15,000 clones, with 78% seen just once and approximately 0.42% held by the top ten. The V gene is TRBV4-3, the J gene TRBJ2-5; D gene uncertain. The TCR comes from an adult who received the influenza vaccine. Material: CXCR5- memory CD4+ T cells sorted from blood, obtained on the day of influenza vaccination. This CDR3 is CASSQAHTRETQYF. CDR3 DNA sequence: TGCGCCAGCAGCCAAGCTCACACTCGAGAGACCCAGTACTTC.